A single sample gave rise to the 27 T cell receptor beta chains below, sequenced in a study of a mutant IDH1 vaccine in newly diagnosed glioma. Noted time point: baseline, week 1 (first vaccination visit). Treatment given: pre-vaccination baseline after standard-of-care therapy. Sequenced by immunoSEQ multiplex PCR; TCRdb stores in-frame clones only, minus some. Among under 90,000 clones, 75% to 85% were seen once, and the ten largest hold approximately 8%. Sequencing was performed on PBMCs, taken from a glioma patient treated with radiotherapy, temozolomide or both. The receptors originated from a man aged 45-65 years with glioma.

CDR3 sequence reads: CASSQGRDPLQETQYF. Here the CDR3 DNA reads TGCGCCAGCAGCCAAGGCCGAGATCCCCTACAAGAGACCCAGTACTTC. The genes are TRBV4-3 and TRBJ2-5, with unresolved D. Trimming removed 1 base at V and 2 bases at J, with 14 bases between. This CDR3 is 16 amino acids long. Per the germline V gene, CDR1 is LGHNA and CDR2 is YSLEER.

The table lists this clone with a few counts. The chain recombines TRBV7-2 with TRBJ1-1, with a possible D match to TRBD1 (6 bases). This CDR3 has 15 amino acids. V was trimmed by 0 bases and J by 0 bases, leaving 8 bases between them. Germline loops: CDR1 SGHTA, CDR2 FQGNSA. The CDR3 loop reads CASSLAWGLNTEAFF. CDR3 DNA sequence: TGTGCCAGCAGCTTAGCCTGGGGGCTGAACACTGAAGCTTTCTTT.

This clone was seen a single time. The chain employs TRBV5-8 and TRBJ2-7, with 9 bases identical to TRBD1. The CDR3 sequence is 17 residues long. Germline V CDR1 and CDR2: SGHTS, YDEGEE. V trimming: 4 bases; J trimming: 0 bases; junction bases outside the gene matches: 11. The CDR3 sequence is CASSRPGQGPSSYEQYF. CDR3 nucleotides: TGTGCCAGCAGCCGCCCGGGACAGGGTCCCAGCTCCTACGAGCAGTACTTC.

This clone was recorded a few times. The chain employs TRBV6-5 and TRBJ2-4; 7 nucleotides match TRBD1. The CDR3 sequence is 15 residues long. CDR1 is MNHEY and CDR2 is SVGAGI in the germline V gene. V gave up 6 bases and J gave up 0 bases; unmatched junction bases: 5. The CDR3 here is CASSRDRGAKNIQYF. The CDR3 region has the DNA TGTGCCAGCAGCCGGGACAGAGGAGCCAAAAACATTCAGTACTTC.

This rearrangement joins TRBV7-2 to TRBJ2-7; 9 bases agree with TRBD1. The J segment lost 2 bases and the V segment lost 5 bases, leaving 7 bases of the junction unmatched. The length of the CDR3 is 15 residues. Germline CDR1 SGHTA, CDR2 FQGNSA. The CDR3 coding sequence is TGTGCCAGCAGCCAGGGGACAGGGTGGGCCTACGAGCAGTACTTC. Translated, it gives CASSQGTGWAYEQYF.

The chain recombines TRBV19 with TRBJ1-4; D gene ambiguous. The CDR3 is 14 amino acids. Germline V lookup: CDR1 LNHDA, CDR2 SQIVND (reference sequence). The V gene lost 8 bases and the J gene lost 0 bases, with 10 bases spanning the gap. This CDR3 is CASGSITTNEKLFF. The CDR3 DNA reads TGTGCCAGTGGCTCTATTACAACTAATGAAAAACTGTTTTTT.

The V gene is TRBV27, the J gene TRBJ1-4; D unclear. Trimming removed 4 bases at V and 0 bases at J, with 9 bases between. Per germline, CDR1 MNHEY and CDR2 SMNVEV (reference sequence). This CDR3 contains 15 residues. The CDR3 loop reads CASSSWTATNEKLFF. CDR3 DNA: TGTGCCAGCAGTTCCTGGACGGCAACTAATGAAAAACTGTTTTTT.

The gene calls are TRBV27 and TRBJ1-2; the D is unclear. This CDR3 contains 12 residues. V lost 9 bases to trimming and J lost 4 bases, with 12 bases between them. Germline CDR1 is MNHEY and CDR2 is SMNVEV (reference sequence). The CDR3 DNA reads as TGTGCCAGTTCAAAGGGAACCTATGGCTACACCTTC. This encodes CASSKGTYGYTF.

Worth noting for this clone: Within the sample, other DNA sequences also encode this same CDR3. The rearrangement uses TRBV5-1 and TRBJ2-5, with D perhaps being TRBD1 or TRBD2 (5 bases each). V was cut by 0 bases and J by 3 bases, with 6 bases left in between. The CDR3 has 13 amino acids. Germline CDR1 reads SGHRS; CDR2 reads YFSETQ. CDR3 DNA: TGCGCCAGCAGCTTGGGAGGGGAAGAGACCCAGTACTTC. Amino acids: CASSLGGEETQYF.

The chain combines TRBV4-1 with TRBJ2-7, with TRBD1 as a possible D gene (6 bases). The V gene lost 0 bases and the J gene lost 2 bases, with 14 bases spanning the gap. The CDR3 contains 16 residues. Germline V gene data show CDR1 as MGHRA and CDR2 as YSYEKL. CDR3 coding DNA: TGCGCCAGCAGCCAAGATCCCGGGCCAGGGGCCTACGAGCAGTACTTC. Protein product: CASSQDPGPGAYEQYF.

In this sample, this clone turned up once. This chain uses TRBV5-1 with TRBJ2-7; 11 nucleotides line up with TRBD2. This CDR3 has 17 residues. V lost 0 bases and J lost 0; bases outside the gene matches: 5. Germline loops: CDR1 SGHRS, CDR2 YFSETQ. For the CDR3, the DNA is TGCGCCAGCAGCTTGGAATCTAGCGGGGGGAGCTCCTACGAGCAGTACTTC. As protein: CASSLESSGGSSYEQYF.

J is TRBJ1-4 and V is TRBV15; 7 bases line up with TRBD1. The V gene's germline CDR1 is LNHNV and CDR2 YYDKDF (reference sequence). The CDR3 is 14 residues long. After removal of 3 bases from V and 5 bases from J, the junction contained 3 bases not matched to a gene. The CDR3 DNA is TGTGCCACCAGCAGCTGGGACAGAAATGAAAAACTGTTTTTT. Its protein product is CATSSWDRNEKLFF. The full variable domain, in which reference TRBV15 and TRBJ1-4 provide the parts outside the CDR3, is DAMVIQNPRYQVTQFGKPVTLSCSQTLNHNVMYWYQQKSSQAPKLLFHYYDKDFNNEADTPDNFQSRRPNTSFCFLDIRSPGLGDTAMYLCATSSWDRNEKLFFGSGTQLSVL.

The rearrangement links TRBV7-8 to TRBJ1-3; no reliable D call. The CDR3 consists of 16 residues. Germline-derived CDR1 and CDR2 are SGHVS and FQNEAQ. V was pared by 5 bases and J by 0 bases, with 14 bases between. This CDR3 reads CASSQFDPRSGNTIYF. CDR3 bases: TGTGCCAGCAGCCAATTCGACCCCCGCTCTGGAAACACCATATATTTT.

The rearrangement uses TRBV7-2 and TRBJ1-5; TRBD1 matches at 8 bases. CDR1 SGHTA and CDR2 FQGNSA come from the germline V gene. After removal of 0 bases from V and 3 bases from J, the junction contained 7 bases not matched to a gene. This CDR3 has 17 residues. The CDR3 sequence is CASSLALGQDHNQPQHF. The CDR3 DNA is TGTGCCAGCAGCTTAGCGCTGGGACAGGATCACAATCAGCCCCAGCATTTT.

The chain carries TRBV6-5 and TRBJ1-3; TRBD1 agrees at 9 bases. V was pared by 6 bases and J by 4 bases, with 4 bases of the junction left unmatched. CDR1 is MNHEY, CDR2 SVGAGI, per germline. This CDR3 is 14 amino acids long. The CDR3, as DNA: TGTGCCAGCAGAGACGGGACAGGGGGAAACACCATATATTTT. Amino acids: CASRDGTGGNTIYF.

V and J are TRBV6-5 and TRBJ1-5; 7 bases fit TRBD1. CDR1 is MNHEY and CDR2 is SVGAGI in the germline V gene. V lost 4 bases to trimming and J lost 11 bases; unmatched junction nucleotides: 5. The CDR3 extends over 12 amino acids. The CDR3 region is CASSSPGTAQHF. CDR3 sequence (DNA): TGTGCCAGCAGTTCCCCCGGGACAGCCCAGCATTTT.

The genes are TRBV29-1 and TRBJ2-2, with 8 bases that match TRBD1. This CDR3 spans 13 amino acids. The V gene end was trimmed by 7 bases and the J gene end by 6 bases; junction bases not matched to a gene: 7. CDR1 and CDR2 from the germline V gene are SQVTM and ANQGSEA. The CDR3 DNA is TGCAGCGGCCATGGACAGGGTTCCGGGGAGCTGTTTTTT. It encodes CSGHGQGSGELFF.

A word on this clone: A junction boundary mismatches the germline segment, possibly from a read error. The gene calls are TRBV27 and TRBJ1-4; possibly TRBD1 for D (5 bases). CDR3 size: 12 residues. Germline CDR1 reads MNHEY; CDR2 reads SMNVEV (reference sequence). The CDR3 protein is CASKTKAGAYLF. CDR3 DNA sequence: TGTGCCAGCAAAACAAAGGCCGGGGCATACCTTTTT. The complete variable domain, with remaining parts taken from reference TRBV27 and TRBJ1-4, reads EAQVTQNPRYLITVTGKKLTVTCSQNMNHEYMSWYRQDPGLGLRQIYYSMNVEVTDKGDVPEGYKVSRKEKRNFPLILESPSPNQTSLYFCASKTKAGAYLFGSGTQLSVL.

The V gene is TRBV5-5, the J gene TRBJ2-2; maybe TRBD1 (5 bases). V lost 4 bases and J lost 4, with 8 bases in between. The germline V gene encodes CDR1 SGHKS and CDR2 YYEKEE (reference sequence). CDR3 length: 13 amino acids. The CDR3 DNA sequence: TGTGCCAGCAGCCCCAGGGCCACCGGGGAGCTGTTTTTT. Protein: CASSPRATGELFF.

This clone was detected only a few times. The chain employs TRBV5-1 and TRBJ2-1; 7 nucleotides align to TRBD2. The J segment lost 10 bases and the V segment lost 0 bases, leaving 7 bases of the junction unmatched. The CDR3 length is 14 residues. Per the germline V gene, CDR1 is SGHRS and CDR2 is YFSETQ. CDR3 amino acids: CASSLEWEGAEQFF. CDR3 coding DNA: TGCGCCAGCAGCTTGGAATGGGAGGGAGCCGAGCAGTTCTTC.

The chain combines TRBV18 with TRBJ1-2; a possible D gene is TRBD1 (5 bases). Trimming took 6 bases from V and 9 from J, leaving 20 bases between them. The V gene's germline CDR1 is KGHSH and CDR2 LQKENI. This CDR3 is 14 amino acids long. The CDR3 region is CASSPGTAAMSYTF. The CDR3 nucleotides read TGTGCCAGCTCCCCCGGGACGGCTGCTATGAGCTACACCTTC.

This chain uses TRBV2 with TRBJ1-2, with D hard to call. CDR1 SNHLY and CDR2 FYNNEI come from the germline V gene. The CDR3 sequence is 12 residues long. The V and J ends lost 8 bases and 4 bases respectively, with 11 bases between them. Written as DNA, the CDR3 is TGTGCCAGCTCGGATACTTCCTATGGCTACACCTTC. The encoded protein is CASSDTSYGYTF.

This clone has a single count. V gene TRBV7-9 combines with J gene TRBJ2-3, with D perhaps TRBD2 (6 bases). The CDR3 extends over 15 amino acids. Germline assignment: CDR1 SEHNR and CDR2 FQNEAQ (reference sequence). V was trimmed by 1 base and J by 4 bases, leaving 12 bases between them. CDR3 loop: CASSLGDWAADTQYF. The CDR3 coding sequence is TGTGCCAGCAGCTTAGGGGACTGGGCAGCAGATACGCAGTATTTT.

The chain uses TRBV30 and TRBJ1-4; TRBD1 is a possible D gene (6 bases). V dropped 3 bases and J dropped 8 bases, with 19 bases sitting between them. CDR3 length: 15 amino acids. Germline CDR1 and CDR2: GTSNPN and SVGIG (reference sequence). The CDR3 nucleotides read TGTGCCTGGAGATCGGGACAAGGGGGATTCGAAAAACTGTTTTTT. Amino acids: CAWRSGQGGFEKLFF.

The chain couples TRBV9 to TRBJ2-7; 8 bases are shared with TRBD1. The ends lost 4 bases at V and 2 bases at J; junction bases unmatched: 5. The CDR3 loop spans 14 amino acids. CDR1 and CDR2 from the germline V gene are SGDLS and YYNGEE. In DNA form, the CDR3 reads TGTGCCAGCAGCCCGGGACAGGCCCCCTACGAGCAGTACTTC. It yields the protein CASSPGQAPYEQYF. Together with reference TRBV9 and TRBJ2-7, the CDR3 gives the full variable domain: DSGVTQTPKHLITATGQRVTLRCSPRSGDLSVYWYQQSLDQGLQFLIQYYNGEERAKGNILERFSAQQFPDLHSELNLSSLELGDSALYFCASSPGQAPYEQYFGPGTRLTVT.

The chain joins TRBV7-2 to TRBJ2-1, with a possible D match to TRBD1 (5 bases). Trimming removed 5 bases from V and 0 bases from J, with 11 bases in between. CDR1 and CDR2 from the germline V gene are SGHTA and FQGNSA. The CDR3 runs to 15 residues. The CDR3 is CASSRTPASYNEQFF. The CDR3 coding sequence is TGTGCCAGCAGCCGGACACCTGCCTCCTACAATGAGCAGTTCTTC.

The chain links TRBV4-1 to TRBJ2-7; tentatively, D is TRBD1 (5 bases). This CDR3 has 16 residues. Germline loops: CDR1 MGHRA, CDR2 YSYEKL. V was cut by 1 base and J by 3 bases, with 16 bases left in between. The CDR3 nucleotides are TGCGCCAGCAGCCAAGGGATGGGCAGGGCTAGCTACGAGCAGTACTTC. Translating it yields CASSQGMGRASYEQYF.